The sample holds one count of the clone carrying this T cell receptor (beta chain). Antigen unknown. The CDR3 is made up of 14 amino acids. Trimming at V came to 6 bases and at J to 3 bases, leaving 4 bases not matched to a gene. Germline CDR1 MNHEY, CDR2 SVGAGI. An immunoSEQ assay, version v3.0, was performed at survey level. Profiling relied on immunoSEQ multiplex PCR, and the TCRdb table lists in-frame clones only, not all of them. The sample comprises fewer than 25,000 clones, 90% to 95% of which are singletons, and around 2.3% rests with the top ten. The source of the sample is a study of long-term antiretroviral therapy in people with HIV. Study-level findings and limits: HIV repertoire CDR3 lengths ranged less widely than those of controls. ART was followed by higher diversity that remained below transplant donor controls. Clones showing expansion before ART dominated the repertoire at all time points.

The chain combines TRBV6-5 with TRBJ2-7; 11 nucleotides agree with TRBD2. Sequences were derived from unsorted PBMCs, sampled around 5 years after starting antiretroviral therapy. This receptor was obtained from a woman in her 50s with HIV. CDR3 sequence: CASRTGTSGYEQYF. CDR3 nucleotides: TGTGCCAGCAGGACCGGGACTAGCGGCTACGAGCAGTACTTC.